These 4 T cell receptor beta chains were all obtained from the same sample, sequenced in a study of identical twins. Using its own MiXCR run on the 5' RACE reads, TCRdb lists one record per CDR3 protein. The sample holds 250,000 or so distinct CDR3 sequences, around 8.3% seen once. This sample also appeared in a second study, on yellow fever vaccine responses in identical twins.

Sequencing was performed on CD8+ T cells sorted from blood. These receptors were taken from a woman younger than 35 in good health.

V usage is TRBV20-1 and J usage is TRBJ2-3, with 14 bases lining up with TRBD2. The CDR3 is 17 amino acids. Germline V CDR1 and CDR2: DFQATT, SNEGSKA (reference sequence). V lost 1 base to trimming and J lost 3 bases; unmatched junction nucleotides: 6. CDR3 bases: TGCAGTGCTAGAGGACTCGGGACTAGCGGGAGAACAGATACGCAGTATTTT. Translated, it gives CSARGLGTSGRTDTQYF.

This clonotype was picked up many times. The gene calls are TRBV4-1 and TRBJ2-7, with unresolved D. CDR1 and CDR2 from the germline V gene are MGHRA and YSYEKL. The V end was cut by 0 bases, the J end by 3 bases, with 6 bases between. This CDR3 contains 13 residues. The CDR3 sequence is CASSQESVYEQYF. The CDR3 DNA sequence: TGCGCCAGCAGCCAAGAGTCAGTCTACGAGCAGTACTTC.

In its sample, this clonotype was seen a few times. J is TRBJ1-1 and V is TRBV27, with TRBD1 as a possible D gene (5 bases). In germline, CDR1 is MNHEY, CDR2 SMNVEV (reference sequence). The length of the CDR3 is 13 residues. V was clipped by 3 bases and J by 5 bases, with 10 bases between them. CDR3 nucleotides: TGTGCCAGCAGTTTGGGGCAGTTAACTGAAGCTTTCTTT. Translating it yields CASSLGQLTEAFF.

This clonotype was picked up a small number of times. This chain links TRBV7-8 with TRBJ2-7, with D unresolved. This CDR3 spans 15 amino acids. Germline V gene data show CDR1 as SGHVS and CDR2 as FQNEAQ. V was clipped by 1 base and J by 3 bases, with 13 bases between them. As DNA, the CDR3 is TGTGCCAGCAGCTTAGATGCCTCGCCGGGCTACGAGCAGTACTTC. Encoded protein: CASSLDASPGYEQYF.